This T cell receptor beta chain is from a study of cytomegalovirus exposure and HLA in healthy donors. Points from the study as a whole: It was in a later analysis that TCR association rates were seen to vary by HLA locus, highest for DRB1 and lowest for HLA-C. Among the most significant clusters, several appeared linked to common viral pathogens in a later analysis. Analysis was carried out at a later point, and it linked a missense DCLRE1C variant to TCR beta V- and J-gene trimming.

PCR used 60 Vbeta primers and 13 Jbeta primers. Produced via immunoSEQ multiplex PCR; TCRdb's table is partial and in-frame only. Recorded for this sample: over 60,000 clones. A remark on this clone: Its antigen remains unknown.

The V gene's germline CDR1 is MGHRA and CDR2 YSYEKL. V gave up 0 bases and J gave up 0 bases, with 12 bases separating them. This CDR3 has 16 amino acids. The source of this sequence is a female donor in good health and CMV-seropositive. Input material: PBMCs. The chain combines TRBV4-1 with TRBJ2-7; the D gene is possibly TRBD2 (6 bases). CDR3 coding DNA: TGCGCCAGCAGCCAAGATCGGGTAGCGGACTCCTACGAGCAGTACTTC. It codes for CASSQDRVADSYEQYF.